What follows are 14 T cell receptor beta chains derived from one specimen sequenced in a study of blood T cell repertoires in COVID-19 (dated by TCRdb to 2020 to 2022). Library preparation used the immunoSEQ multiplex PCR assay. TCRdb's version of the immuneACCESS table is confined to in-frame rearrangements and falls short of the full clone set. An unresolved V gene accounts for under half of the shortfall where checked; the remainder is of unknown origin. The sample table shows 200,000 to 250,000 clones, and approximately 84% are seen once. The ten top clones hold less than 4% of the sample. Source material: peripheral blood. Every receptor here comes from a woman aged 25 to 39 who had recovered from COVID-19.

This sequence joins TRBV10-3 and TRBJ2-2; 8 bases are a match to TRBD1. The V gene end was trimmed by 4 bases and the J gene end by 4 bases; junction bases not matched to a gene: 2. In germline, CDR1 is ENHRY, CDR2 SYGVKD. The CDR3 consists of 14 residues. CDR3 bases: TGTGCCATCAGTGGCGACAGGGGCACCGGGGAGCTGTTTTTT. As protein: CAISGDRGTGELFF.

The genes are TRBV5-1 and TRBJ2-3; 10 bases map to TRBD1. V shed 4 bases and J 6 bases; nucleotides not matched to a gene: 5. Germline CDR1 and CDR2: SGHRS and YFSETQ. The CDR3 extends over 14 amino acids. The DNA for the CDR3 is TGCGCCAGCAGCCTAGGGACAGGGGCGGATACGCAGTATTTT. Protein product: CASSLGTGADTQYF.

The genes are TRBV10-2 and TRBJ2-3; D perhaps matches TRBD2 (6 bases). V was shortened by 7 bases and J by 5 bases, with 16 bases between the two germline ends. Germline assignment: CDR1 WSHSY and CDR2 SAAADI. The CDR3 runs 14 residues. The CDR3 nucleotides are TGCGCCAGCACAGGCGGGGTGGCAGGAGATACGCAGTATTTT. Protein: CASTGGVAGDTQYF.

The DNA of the CDR3 is TGTGCCAGCAGTGAATCGGGGAAGCAGTTCTTC. Translated: CASSESGKQFF. The rearrangement uses TRBV6-4 and TRBJ2-1; maybe TRBD2 (5 bases). This CDR3 spans 11 amino acids. V lost 3 bases to trimming and J lost 11 bases, with 8 bases between them. From germline, CDR1 is MRHNA and CDR2 SNTAGT.

The J gene is TRBJ1-1, the V gene TRBV3-1 (or the pseudogene TRBV3-2); 8 positions agree with TRBD1. From germline, CDR1 is LGHDT and CDR2 YNNKEL (reference sequence). This CDR3 region has 15 residues. V shed 3 bases, J shed 2 bases, and the junction held 5 bases outside the gene matches. Written as DNA, the CDR3 is TGTGCCAGCAGCCAGTATACAGGGGGTAACACTGAAGCTTTCTTT. As protein: CASSQYTGGNTEAFF.

The chain combines TRBV6-1 with TRBJ2-7; 10 bases are a match to TRBD1. The CDR3 totals 14 residues. Germline V gene sequence: CDR1 MNHNS, CDR2 SASEGT. With 3 bases clipped from V and 2 bases from J, the junction kept 1 base outside the gene matches. CDR3 nucleotides: TGTGCCAGCAGTGACGGACAGGGGGCCTACGAGCAGTACTTC. It specifies CASSDGQGAYEQYF.

The CDR3 sequence is CASSIGGDGTYEQYF. The CDR3 DNA sequence: TGTGCCAGTAGTATAGGGGGGGACGGAACCTACGAGCAGTACTTC. The chain joins TRBV19 to TRBJ2-7; possible D gene TRBD2, 6 bases. The germline V gene has CDR1 LNHDA and CDR2 SQIVND (reference sequence). Trimming shortened V by 1 base and J by 2 bases, and 12 bases separated the two germline ends. This CDR3 comprises 15 residues. The whole variable domain, remainder taken from reference TRBV19 and TRBJ2-7, is DGGITQSPKYLFRKEGQNVTLSCEQNLNHDAMYWYRQDPGQGLRLIYYSQIVNDFQKGDIAEGYSVSREKKESFPLTVTSAQKNPTAFYLCASSIGGDGTYEQYFGPGTRLTVT.

The chain joins TRBV10-1 to TRBJ1-1; unclear D gene. The CDR3 loop spans 14 amino acids. CDR1 and CDR2 from the germline V gene are WNHNN and SYGVQD (reference sequence). The V gene lost 0 bases and the J gene lost 0 bases, with 5 bases spanning the gap. The CDR3 here is CASSESIMNTEAFF. CDR3 DNA: TGCGCCAGCAGTGAGTCAATTATGAACACTGAAGCTTTCTTT.

This chain joins TRBV21-1 and TRBJ2-3; TRBD2 is the table's D call, not checked against the DNA. TRBV21-1 is shown as a pseudogene. The CDR3 has 19 amino acids. Written as DNA, the CDR3 is TGTGCCAGCCCCGGGACTAGCGGGGGGGCCCGAAGCCGGACAGATACGCAGTATTTT. It codes for CASPGTSGGARSRTDTQYF.

V gene TRBV2 combines with J gene TRBJ2-3, with 15 bases fitting TRBD2. CDR3 length: 18 amino acids. V shed 7 bases and J 5 bases; nucleotides not matched to a gene: 13. In germline, CDR1 is SNHLY, CDR2 FYNNEI. CDR3 coding DNA: TGTGCCAGCATAGGGACTAGCGGGGGGCGCACCCGGGGAGATACGCAGTATTTT. Amino acids: CASIGTSGGRTRGDTQYF.

The chain links TRBV5-6 to TRBJ1-2; unclear D gene. The germline gives CDR1 SGHDT, CDR2 YYEEEE. The CDR3 extends over 15 amino acids. V lost 0 bases, J lost 3 bases, and 12 bases lay in between. CDR3 protein: CASSLVTTRDYGYTF. The CDR3 DNA sequence: TGTGCCAGCAGCTTGGTGACCACGAGGGACTATGGCTACACCTTC.

This clone was detected once. This rearrangement joins TRBV5-6 to TRBJ1-2; tentatively, D is TRBD1 (6 bases). CDR1 is SGHDT and CDR2 is YYEEEE in the germline V gene. The CDR3 spans 14 residues. Trimming took off 0 bases at V and 4 bases at J, with 10 bases between the two ends. CDR3 loop: CASSLAQGIYGYTF. CDR3 bases: TGTGCCAGCAGCTTGGCCCAGGGGATCTATGGCTACACCTTC.

V is TRBV11-2 and J is TRBJ2-2; TRBD2 might be the D (5 bases). Germline CDR1 SGHAT, CDR2 FQNNGV. The CDR3 totals 16 residues. V shed 5 bases and J shed 0 bases, with 13 bases lying between them. The DNA of the CDR3 is TGTGCCAGCAGCCCCCTGGGAGCCGCGAACACCGGGGAGCTGTTTTTT. This gives the protein CASSPLGAANTGELFF.

The rearrangement uses TRBV27 and TRBJ2-3; 8 nucleotides match TRBD2. Unmatched junction bases numbered 7, after V lost 3 bases and J lost 5 bases. This CDR3 has 15 residues. In germline, CDR1 is MNHEY, CDR2 SMNVEV (reference sequence). For the CDR3, the DNA is TGTGCCAGCAGTTTGGGACTAGACGGGGGAGATACGCAGTATTTT. It yields the protein CASSLGLDGGDTQYF.